This entry is about one T cell receptor (beta chain). MiXCR was run by TCRdb on the 5' RACE reads, yielding one entry per CDR3 protein. The sample has some 730,000 distinct CDR3 sequences; over 15% are singletons. The data are from a study of identical twins. The V gene's germline CDR1 is SGHRS and CDR2 YFSETQ. This CDR3 is 15 amino acids long. Trimming took 2 bases from V and 3 from J, leaving 14 bases between them. These data were likewise used in another study, on T cells expressing NK-cell markers. As that report states: Expanded NKG2C+ T cell clones had unclear HCMV specificity.

Sequences were obtained from PBMCs. The clonotype comes from a woman aged 18-29 years in good health. The V gene is TRBV5-1, the J gene TRBJ1-1; maybe TRBD1 (6 bases). CDR3 in amino acids: CASSFGGHTDTEAFF. The DNA for the CDR3 is TGCGCCAGCAGCTTCGGGGGACATACAGACACTGAAGCTTTCTTT.